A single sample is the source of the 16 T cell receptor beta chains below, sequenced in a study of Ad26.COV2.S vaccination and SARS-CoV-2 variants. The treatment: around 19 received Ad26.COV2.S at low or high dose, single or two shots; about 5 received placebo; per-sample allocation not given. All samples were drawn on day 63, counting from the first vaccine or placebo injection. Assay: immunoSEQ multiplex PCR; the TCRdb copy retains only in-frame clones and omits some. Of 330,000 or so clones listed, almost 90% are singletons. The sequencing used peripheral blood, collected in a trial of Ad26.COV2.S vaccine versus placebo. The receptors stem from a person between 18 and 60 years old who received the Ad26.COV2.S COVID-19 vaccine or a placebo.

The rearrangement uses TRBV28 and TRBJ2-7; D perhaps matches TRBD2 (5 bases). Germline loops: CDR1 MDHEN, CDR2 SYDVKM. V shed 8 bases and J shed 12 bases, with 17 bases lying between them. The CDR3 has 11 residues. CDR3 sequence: CASSGGYGRYV. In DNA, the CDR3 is TGTGCCAGCTCCGGCGGGTACGGTCGGTACGTC.

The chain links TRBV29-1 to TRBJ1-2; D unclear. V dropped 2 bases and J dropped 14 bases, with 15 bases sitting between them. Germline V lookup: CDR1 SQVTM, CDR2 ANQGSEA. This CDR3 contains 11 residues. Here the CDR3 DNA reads TGCAGCGTTGAAAGAACCGCAGCTAGTACCTTC. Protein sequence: CSVERTAASTF.

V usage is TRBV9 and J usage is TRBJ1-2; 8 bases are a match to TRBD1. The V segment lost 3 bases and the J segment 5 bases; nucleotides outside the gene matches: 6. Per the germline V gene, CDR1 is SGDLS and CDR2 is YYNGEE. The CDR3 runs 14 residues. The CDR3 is CASSAWTGSYGYTF. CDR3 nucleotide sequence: TGTGCCAGCAGCGCATGGACAGGGAGTTATGGCTACACCTTC. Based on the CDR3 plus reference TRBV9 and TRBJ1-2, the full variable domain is DSGVTQTPKHLITATGQRVTLRCSPRSGDLSVYWYQQSLDQGLQFLIQYYNGEERAKGNILERFSAQQFPDLHSELNLSSLELGDSALYFCASSAWTGSYGYTFGSGTRLTVV.

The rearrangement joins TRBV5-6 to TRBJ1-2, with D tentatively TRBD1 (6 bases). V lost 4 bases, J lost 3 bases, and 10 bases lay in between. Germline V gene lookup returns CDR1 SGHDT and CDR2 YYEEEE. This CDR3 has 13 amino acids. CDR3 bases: TGTGCCAGCAGCCAACAGGGCGACTATGGCTACACCTTC. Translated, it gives CASSQQGDYGYTF.

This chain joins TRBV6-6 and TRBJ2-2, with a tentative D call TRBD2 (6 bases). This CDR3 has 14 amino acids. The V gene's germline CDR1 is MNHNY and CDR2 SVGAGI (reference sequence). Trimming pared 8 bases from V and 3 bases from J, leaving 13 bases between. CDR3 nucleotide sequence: TGTGCCAGCGTACTAGCTCCGTACACCGGGGAGCTGTTTTTT. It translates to CASVLAPYTGELFF.

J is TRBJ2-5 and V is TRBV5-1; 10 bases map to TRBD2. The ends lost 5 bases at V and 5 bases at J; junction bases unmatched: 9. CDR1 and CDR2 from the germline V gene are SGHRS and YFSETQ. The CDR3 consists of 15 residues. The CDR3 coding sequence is TGCGCCAGCAGTTTAACTAGCGGGATGTATGAGACCCAGTACTTC. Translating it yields CASSLTSGMYETQYF. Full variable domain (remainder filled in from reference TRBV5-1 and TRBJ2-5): KAGVTQTPRYLIKTRGQQVTLSCSPISGHRSVSWYQQTPGQGLQFLFEYFSETQRNKGNFPGRFSGRQFSNSRSEMNVSTLELGDSALYLCASSLTSGMYETQYFGPGTRLLVL.

CDR3 protein: CASSLAVGTSSNQPQHF. CDR3 nucleotide sequence: TGTGCCAGCAGCTTAGCGGTCGGGACCTCTAGCAATCAGCCCCAGCATTTT. The chain carries TRBV7-8 and TRBJ1-5; possible D gene TRBD1, 5 bases. Germline lookup yields CDR1 SGHVS and CDR2 FQNEAQ. V lost 0 bases to trimming and J lost 0 bases, with 12 bases between them. The CDR3 runs 17 residues.

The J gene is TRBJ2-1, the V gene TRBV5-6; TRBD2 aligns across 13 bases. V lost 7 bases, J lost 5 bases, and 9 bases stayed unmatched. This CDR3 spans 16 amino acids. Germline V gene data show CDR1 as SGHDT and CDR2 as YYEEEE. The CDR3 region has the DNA TGTGCCAGCGACAGACTAGCGGGAGGCCCAGACAATGAGCAGTTCTTC. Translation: CASDRLAGGPDNEQFF.

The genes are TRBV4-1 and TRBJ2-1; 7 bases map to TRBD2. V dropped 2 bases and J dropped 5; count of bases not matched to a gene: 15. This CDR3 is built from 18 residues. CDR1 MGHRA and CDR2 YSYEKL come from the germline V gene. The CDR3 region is CASSQPLRGPSGNNEQFF. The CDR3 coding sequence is TGCGCCAGCAGCCAACCCCTACGAGGCCCTAGCGGAAACAATGAGCAGTTCTTC.

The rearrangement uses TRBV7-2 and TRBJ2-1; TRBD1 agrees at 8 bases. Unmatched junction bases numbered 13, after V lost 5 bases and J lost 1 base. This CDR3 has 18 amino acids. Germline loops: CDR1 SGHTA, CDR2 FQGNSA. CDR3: CASSQLRGQGLSYNEQFF. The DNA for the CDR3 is TGTGCCAGCAGCCAACTTCGCGGACAGGGTCTATCCTACAATGAGCAGTTCTTC.

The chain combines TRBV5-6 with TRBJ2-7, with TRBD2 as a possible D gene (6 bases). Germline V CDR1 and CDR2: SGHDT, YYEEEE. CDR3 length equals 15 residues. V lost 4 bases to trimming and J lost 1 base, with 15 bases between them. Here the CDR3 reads CASSSERGFSYEQYF. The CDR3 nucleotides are TGTGCCAGCAGCAGTGAACGGGGGTTTTCCTACGAGCAGTACTTC.

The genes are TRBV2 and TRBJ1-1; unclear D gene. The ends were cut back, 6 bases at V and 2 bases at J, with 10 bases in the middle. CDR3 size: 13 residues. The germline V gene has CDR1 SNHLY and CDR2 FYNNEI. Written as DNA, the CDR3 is TGTGCCAGCAGGTCGTCGGGTAACACTGAAGCTTTCTTT. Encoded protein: CASRSSGNTEAFF. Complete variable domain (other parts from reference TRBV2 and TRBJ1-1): EPEVTQTPSHQVTQMGQEVILRCVPISNHLYFYWYRQILGQKVEFLVSFYNNEISEKSEIFDDQFSVERPDGSNFTLKIRSTKLEDSAMYFCASRSSGNTEAFFGQGTRLTVV.

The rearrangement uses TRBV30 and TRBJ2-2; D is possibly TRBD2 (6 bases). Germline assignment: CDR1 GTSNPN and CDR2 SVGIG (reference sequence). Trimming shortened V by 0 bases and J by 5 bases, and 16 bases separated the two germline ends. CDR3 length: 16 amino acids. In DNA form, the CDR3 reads TGTGCCTGGAGTGTACTCGACCCCGGAGGGACCGGGGAGCTGTTTTTT. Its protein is CAWSVLDPGGTGELFF. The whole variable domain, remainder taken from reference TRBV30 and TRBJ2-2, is SQTIHQWPATLVQPVGSPLSLECTVEGTSNPNLYWYRQAAGRGLQLLFYSVGIGQISSEVPQNLSASRPQDRQFILSSKKLLLSDSGFYLCAWSVLDPGGTGELFFGEGSRLTVL.

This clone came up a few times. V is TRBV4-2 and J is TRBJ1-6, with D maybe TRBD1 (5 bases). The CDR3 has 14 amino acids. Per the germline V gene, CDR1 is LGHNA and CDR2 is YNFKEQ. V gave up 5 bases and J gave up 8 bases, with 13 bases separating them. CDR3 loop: CASSSRDGYSPLHF. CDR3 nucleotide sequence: TGTGCCAGCAGCTCCCGGGACGGATATTCACCCCTCCACTTT.

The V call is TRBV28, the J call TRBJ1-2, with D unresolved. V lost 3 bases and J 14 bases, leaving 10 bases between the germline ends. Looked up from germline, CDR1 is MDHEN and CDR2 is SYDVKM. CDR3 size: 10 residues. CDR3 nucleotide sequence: TGTGCCAGCAGTTTTTCCACGTTGACCTTC. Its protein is CASSFSTLTF.

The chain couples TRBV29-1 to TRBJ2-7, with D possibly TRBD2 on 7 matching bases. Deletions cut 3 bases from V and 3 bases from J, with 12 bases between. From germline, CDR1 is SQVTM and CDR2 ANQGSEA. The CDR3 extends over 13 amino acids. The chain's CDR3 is CSVDMGGGYEQYF. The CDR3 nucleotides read TGCAGCGTTGATATGGGAGGGGGCTACGAGCAGTACTTC.